These 16 T cell receptor beta chains originate from one sample sequenced in a study of regulatory T cells in long-lasting Graves disease (dated by TCRdb to the early 2020s). The sample's time point label, in plain terms: newly diagnosed GD, antithyroid drugs for less than 3 months. RNA was extracted from PBMCs in TRIzol for both TCR sequencing and RNA sequencing. Receptor amplification or capture employed multiplex PCR. Sequencing was carried out with an Illumina HiSeq 4000. CDR3 regions were amplified by Arm-PCR with iRepertoire HTBI primers to construct TCR beta libraries. The raw public data were reprocessed by TCRdb itself: fastp quality trimming at Q25, MiXCR clonotype calling, in-frame beta chains only. Rows with one shared CDR3 protein collapse into an entry with the most common genes and DNA. The sample table holds approximately 400,000 distinct CDR3 sequences, of which about 15% were seen once. The ten largest clonotypes hold approximately 15% of the sample.

The data also belong to a second study, concerning T cells in Graves' hyperthyroidism and ophthalmopathy.

The sequenced sample was peripheral blood mononuclear cells (PBMCs), obtained at new diagnosis, from a patient treated with antithyroid drugs. These receptors were obtained from a woman aged 25 to 39 with Graves disease. Donor details come from another sample of the same person, matched by shared clones.

Concerning this clonotype itself: A junction boundary mismatches the germline segment, possibly from a read error. V and J are TRBV6-1 and TRBJ1-3; no definite D call. The CDR3 runs to 15 residues. Germline CDR1 and CDR2: MNHNS and SASEGT. The CDR3 is CASRITAFSGSTIYF. The CDR3 region has the DNA TGTGCCAGCAGGATTACTGCCTTCTCTGGAAGCACCATATATTTT.

This clonotype was detected ten times or more. V is TRBV5-6 and J is TRBJ1-1; D ambiguous. This CDR3 contains 13 residues. V shed 4 bases and J shed 0 bases, with 7 bases lying between them. Looked up from germline, CDR1 is SGHDT and CDR2 is YYEEEE. The CDR3 nucleotides are TGTGCCAGCAGCCGCCCGTTGAACACTGAAGCTTTCTTT. Its translation: CASSRPLNTEAFF. Based on the CDR3 plus reference TRBV5-6 and TRBJ1-1, the full variable domain is DAGVTQSPTHLIKTRGQQVTLRCSPKSGHDTVSWYQQALGQGPQFIFQYYEEEERQRGNFPDRFSGHQFPNYSSELNVNALLLGDSALYLCASSRPLNTEAFFGQGTRLTVV.

This clonotype was recorded a few times. The chain employs TRBV10-3 and TRBJ2-5; TRBD2 matches 14 bases. The V gene end was trimmed by 11 bases and the J gene end by 5 bases; junction bases not matched to a gene: 7. The CDR3 contains 14 residues. The germline CDR1 and CDR2 sequences are ENHRY and SYGVKD. Written as DNA, the CDR3 is TGTGCCTCGGGGACTAGCGGGAGTAAGGAGACCCAGTACTTC. This codes for CASGTSGSKETQYF.

The genes are TRBV5-1 and TRBJ2-7; 14 positions match TRBD2. This CDR3 region has 17 residues. CDR1 and CDR2 from the germline V gene are SGHRS and YFSETQ. J lost 4 bases, V lost 3 bases, and 9 bases had no gene match. CDR3 bases: TGCGCCAGCAGCTGGGCCGGGACTAGCGGGAGTGGGTACGAGCAGTACTTC. This gives the protein CASSWAGTSGSGYEQYF.

This clonotype was detected only a few times. The CDR3 region has the DNA TGCGCCAGCAGCATGACTAGCGTCGAGCAGTACTTC. Translated, it gives CASSMTSVEQYF. The chain couples TRBV5-1 to TRBJ2-7; 8 bases are shared with TRBD2. CDR1 SGHRS and CDR2 YFSETQ come from the germline V gene. This CDR3 is built from 12 residues. Germline trimming cut 4 bases from V and 6 bases from J; bases unmatched to any gene: 3.

This clonotype was counted at least ten times. V gene TRBV11-1 combines with J gene TRBJ2-6; tentatively, D is TRBD2 (5 bases). From germline, CDR1 is SGHAT and CDR2 FQDESV (reference sequence). V gave up 1 base and J gave up 2 bases, with 9 bases separating them. CDR3 length equals 16 residues. The CDR3 sequence: CASSLVRGAGANVLTF. The CDR3 DNA follows: TGTGCCAGCAGCTTAGTCCGGGGAGCTGGGGCCAACGTCCTGACTTTC.

This chain connects TRBV20-1 to TRBJ1-1; D is ambiguous. Trimming took 1 base from V and 6 from J, leaving 15 bases between them. The CDR3 is made up of 14 amino acids. CDR1 is DFQATT and CDR2 is SNEGSKA in the germline V gene (reference sequence). This chain's CDR3 is CSARVNVTMAEAFF. CDR3 coding DNA: TGCAGTGCTAGAGTTAATGTTACGATGGCTGAAGCTTTCTTT.

This clonotype turned up a few times. The rearrangement uses TRBV2 and TRBJ2-2; D perhaps matches TRBD1 (6 bases). Per germline, CDR1 SNHLY and CDR2 FYNNEI. The V end lost 6 bases, the J end lost 6 bases, and 20 bases lay between the germline ends. The CDR3 runs 16 residues. CDR3 sequence (DNA): TGTGCCAGCAGCGGGACAACTGATGGGATGTCCGGGGAGCTGTTTTTT. Protein: CASSGTTDGMSGELFF.

This clonotype was counted only a few times. V and J are TRBV12-3 or TRBV12-4 and TRBJ2-7, with TRBD2 matching 7 bases. With 6 bases clipped from V and 3 bases from J, the junction kept 2 bases outside the gene matches. The CDR3 sequence is 12 residues long. The CDR3 DNA reads as TGTGCCAGCAGGCGGGAGAGCTACGAGCAGTACTTC. It yields the protein CASRRESYEQYF.

Many counts were recorded for this clonotype. The CDR3 sequence is CASSLSRGQETQYF. CDR3 in DNA: TGTGCCAGCAGCTTAAGCAGGGGGCAAGAGACCCAGTACTTC. V usage is TRBV28 and J usage is TRBJ2-5; 7 positions match TRBD1. Germline CDR1 and CDR2: MDHEN and SYDVKM. This CDR3 has 14 residues. J was trimmed by 2 bases and V by 6 bases; bases with no gene match: 6.

This chain connects TRBV29-1 to TRBJ2-1, with TRBD2 as a possible D gene (5 bases). Germline V gene lookup returns CDR1 SQVTM and CDR2 ANQGSEA. Trimming took off 8 bases at V and 4 bases at J, with 21 bases between the two ends. The length of the CDR3 is 15 residues. CDR3 in amino acids: CSPRGAARDYNEQFF. In DNA, the CDR3 is TGCAGCCCAAGAGGAGCAGCGAGGGATTACAATGAGCAGTTCTTC.

This clonotype was detected many times. Written as DNA, the CDR3 is TGTGCCAGCAGACCCCAGGGACACGAATACCGAGATACGCAGTATTTT. It yields the protein CASRPQGHEYRDTQYF. The chain has TRBV12-3 or TRBV12-4 and TRBJ2-3; tentatively, D is TRBD1 (6 bases). Trimming left V 6 bases short and J 5 bases short, with 21 bases between. The CDR3 has 16 residues.

Regarding this clonotype: A much more abundant neighbour one base away suggests this may be a read error. CDR3 bases: TGTGCCACCAGCAGAGATCAAGGTGGGATTGACGGGAGGGCCGATGAGACCCAGTACTTC. Protein: CATSRDQGGIDGRADETQYF. The J gene is TRBJ2-1, the V gene TRBV15; the match to TRBD2 covers 8 bases. The J call may be faulty, since TRBJ2-5 better matches the DNA end. The CDR3 consists of 20 residues. Germline lookup yields CDR1 LNHNV and CDR2 YYDKDF (reference sequence).

This chain connects TRBV4-1 to TRBJ2-3, with 8 positions matching TRBD1. Germline loops: CDR1 MGHRA, CDR2 YSYEKL. Trimming cost V 1 base and J 0 bases; bases outside gene matches: 3. The CDR3 contains 16 residues. CDR3 loop: CASSQVQGASTDTQYF. As DNA, the CDR3 is TGCGCCAGCAGCCAAGTGCAGGGGGCTAGCACAGATACGCAGTATTTT.

This clonotype was counted only a few times. The chain uses TRBV3-1 and TRBJ2-7, with D tentatively TRBD2 (5 bases). This CDR3 is 14 amino acids long. V was trimmed by 5 bases and J by 3 bases, leaving 14 bases between them. CDR1 is LGHDT and CDR2 is YNNKEL in the germline V gene (reference sequence). The chain's CDR3 is CASSGEGEFYEQYF. The CDR3 coding sequence is TGTGCCAGCAGCGGAGAGGGAGAATTCTACGAGCAGTACTTC.

This chain joins TRBV7-9 and TRBJ2-1, with 9 bases fitting TRBD2. Germline CDR1 and CDR2: SEHNR and FQNEAQ (reference sequence). This CDR3 is built from 15 residues. With 5 bases clipped from V and 4 bases from J, the junction kept 6 bases outside the gene matches. The CDR3, as DNA: TGTGCCAGCAGCATTTCGACTAGCGGTTACAATGAGCAGTTCTTC. Protein product: CASSISTSGYNEQFF.